This T cell receptor beta chain was recovered during a study of CD8+ T cells in alopecia areata. The CD4+ cells of five biomarker-study patients went through sorting. This sorting yielded CD25+CD127- cells. Extraction and reverse transcription of RNA yielded cDNA as the sequencing template. Libraries were prepared by immunoSEQ multiplex PCR; TCRdb keeps only in-frame clonotypes and omits some of them. The table shows about 20,000 clones, with roughly two thirds occurring only once. The TCR sequence derives from a human donor with alopecia areata. Material: CD4+ Tregs sorted from blood.

The CDR3 nucleotides are TGTGCCAGCAGCGCCCGACTAGCCCGCGAGCAGTACTTC. Translated, it gives CASSARLAREQYF. The chain combines TRBV7-2 with TRBJ2-7, with 7 bases identical to TRBD2. V dropped 5 bases and J dropped 6; count of bases not matched to a gene: 7. The CDR3 runs to 13 residues. Germline-derived CDR1 and CDR2 are SGHTA and FQGNSA.